This TCR beta chain was sequenced in a study of T cells expressing NK-cell markers. Broader study findings: The CD3+CD56-NKG2C+ fraction was also led by these clonotypes in a few donors. Whether expanded NKG2C-expressing T cell clones recognize HCMV is unknown. Of CD8+ T cells, 1.0-7.0% belonged to dominant NKG2C+ clonotypes in roughly 6 donors.

A 5'RACE template switching approach incorporating UMIs was used to make TCR beta cDNA. TCRdb re-analyzed the 5' RACE reads; it lists each CDR3 protein once, without DNA. The sample has roughly 420,000 distinct CDR3 sequences, and its top ten clones hold approximately 6.8%. A remark on this clonotype: The antigen is unknown.

This CDR3 spans 13 amino acids. Germline CDR1 SGHRS, CDR2 YFSETQ. The sample was blood T cells: a sorted CD56 or NKG2C T cell subset, CD4+ or CD8+ T cells, or bulk PBMC T cells (not recorded which). V usage is TRBV5-1 and J usage is TRBJ2-7; TCRdb designates TRBD1, a call that cannot be tested without DNA. This clonotype was sampled from a woman between 18 and 70 years old in good health. The CDR3 sequence is CASRDRGLDEQYF.